The 16 T cell receptor beta chains below come from one sample, sequenced in a study of a mutant IDH1 vaccine in newly diagnosed glioma. Profiled with immunoSEQ multiplex PCR; TCRdb holds only in-frame clones, not every one. The sample shows fewer than 100,000 clones, about 91% of them seen only once. Antigen specificity for these receptors is unknown. As for time point: week 5, during vaccination. Topical imiquimod accompanied each vaccine dose, which consisted of 300 ug of mutant IDH1 20-mer peptide. The sample was PBMCs, taken from a glioma patient whose treatment included an IDH1 peptide vaccine. The source of these receptors is a woman aged 50 to 60 with glioma.

The chain combines TRBV5-1 with TRBJ2-7, with D maybe TRBD1 (5 bases). CDR1 is SGHRS and CDR2 is YFSETQ in the germline V gene. The CDR3 loop spans 15 amino acids. V was trimmed by 4 bases and J by 2 bases, leaving 16 bases between them. The DNA of the CDR3 is TGCGCCAGCAGCCTGGACACCCTGATTACCTACGAGCAGTACTTC. Translation gives CASSLDTLITYEQYF.

This chain links TRBV28 with TRBJ2-6, with 7 positions matching TRBD1. The CDR3 spans 17 residues. J was trimmed by 0 bases and V by 3 bases; bases with no gene match: 5. Germline V gene lookup returns CDR1 MDHEN and CDR2 SYDVKM. The DNA of the CDR3 is TGTGCCAGCAGTTTTGGGACAGTAGACTCTGGGGCCAACGTCCTGACTTTC. Amino acids: CASSFGTVDSGANVLTF. The full variable domain, rest sourced from reference TRBV28 and TRBJ2-6, is DVKVTQSSRYLVKRTGEKVFLECVQDMDHENMFWYRQDPGLGLRLIYFSYDVKMKEKGDIPEGYSVSREKKERFSLILESASTNQTSMYLCASSFGTVDSGANVLTFGAGSRLTVL.

The chain recombines TRBV4-1 with TRBJ1-2, with D tentatively TRBD1 (5 bases). With 5 bases removed from V and 4 bases from J, the gap between germline ends came to 14 bases. CDR3 length equals 14 residues. The germline V gene has CDR1 MGHRA and CDR2 YSYEKL. This CDR3 is CASSGRGGGYGYTF. CDR3 DNA: TGCGCCAGCAGCGGACGGGGGGGAGGCTATGGCTACACCTTC.

This chain connects TRBV7-3 to TRBJ2-3; maybe TRBD2 (6 bases). Germline values: CDR1 SGHTA, CDR2 FQGTGA. This CDR3 region has 14 residues. Deletions cut 3 bases from V and 6 bases from J, with 13 bases between. The CDR3 here is CASSFAPGDDTQYF. The CDR3 DNA sequence: TGTGCCAGCAGCTTTGCCCCGGGAGACGATACGCAGTATTTT.

The CDR3 region is CASSLGGEQFF. CDR3 nucleotide sequence: TGTGCCAGCAGTTTAGGGGGGGAGCAGTTCTTC. The chain carries TRBV7-3 and TRBJ2-1, with D possibly called TRBD1 or TRBD2 (6 bases each). This CDR3 has 11 amino acids. Germline V lookup: CDR1 SGHTA, CDR2 FQGTGA. V was cut by 6 bases and J by 10 bases, with 10 bases left in between.

The chain carries TRBV29-1 and TRBJ2-7; D gene ambiguous. The germline CDR1 and CDR2 sequences are SQVTM and ANQGSEA. Trimming took 5 bases from V and 0 from J, leaving 8 bases between them. This CDR3 is built from 12 residues. CDR3 amino acids: CSVQALSYEQYF. The CDR3 DNA reads TGCAGCGTTCAGGCCCTCTCCTACGAGCAGTACTTC.

The chain is built from TRBV18 and TRBJ2-5, with D possibly called TRBD1 or TRBD2 (5 bases each). V was clipped by 2 bases and J by 1 base, with 5 bases between them. This CDR3 has 13 residues. Per the germline V gene, CDR1 is KGHSH and CDR2 is LQKENI. CDR3 loop: CASSPGGQETQYF. The CDR3 bases are TGTGCCAGCTCACCAGGGGGCCAAGAGACCCAGTACTTC. Supplemented by reference TRBV18 and TRBJ2-5, the full variable domain reads NAGVMQNPRHLVRRRGQEARLRCSPMKGHSHVYWYRQLPEEGLKFMVYLQKENIIDESGMPKERFSAEFPKEGPSILRIQQVVRGDSAAYFCASSPGGQETQYFGPGTRLLVL.

The chain has TRBV11-1 and TRBJ2-5, with TRBD1 matching 7 bases. CDR1 is SGHAT and CDR2 is FQDESV in the germline V gene (reference sequence). CDR3 length: 15 amino acids. Trimming cost V 6 bases and J 6 bases; bases outside gene matches: 13. The CDR3 here is CASSRRWQGVKTQYF. CDR3 DNA: TGTGCCAGCAGTAGGAGGTGGCAGGGGGTAAAGACCCAGTACTTC.

This clone showed up just once. This chain uses TRBV2 with TRBJ1-5, with 12 bases that match TRBD1. V lost 6 bases, J lost 7 bases, and 4 bases stayed unmatched. CDR1 SNHLY and CDR2 FYNNEI come from the germline V gene. This CDR3 region has 14 residues. CDR3 coding DNA: TGTGCCAGCAGAGGGACAGGGGGCGAACAGCCCCAGCATTTT. Protein product: CASRGTGGEQPQHF.

This chain links TRBV7-2 with TRBJ1-2; 7 bases line up with TRBD1. This CDR3 spans 16 amino acids. Looked up from germline, CDR1 is SGHTA and CDR2 is FQGNSA. J lost 1 base, V lost 5 bases, and 10 bases had no gene match. The CDR3 coding sequence is TGTGCCAGCAGCCGCGGGACAGCCGCCTTTAACTATGGCTACACCTTC. Translating it yields CASSRGTAAFNYGYTF.

The chain uses TRBV27 and TRBJ1-4; D might be TRBD1 (6 bases). Germline V lookup: CDR1 MNHEY, CDR2 SMNVEV (reference sequence). The V gene lost 6 bases and the J gene lost 8 bases, with 19 bases spanning the gap. This CDR3 is 15 amino acids long. CDR3 residues: CASRPGGPPREKLFF. CDR3 in DNA: TGTGCCAGCAGACCCGGGGGCCCTCCGAGAGAAAAACTGTTTTTT.

The chain links TRBV5-6 to TRBJ2-5, with 7 bases aligning to TRBD1. Germline V gene lookup returns CDR1 SGHDT and CDR2 YYEEEE. Trimming removed 4 bases from V and 5 bases from J; junction bases left unmatched: 2. The CDR3 length is 12 residues. Here the CDR3 DNA reads TGTGCCAGCAGCGGGACAGCCGAGACCCAGTACTTC. This encodes CASSGTAETQYF.

V usage is TRBV27 and J usage is TRBJ2-5; maybe TRBD1 (5 bases). Trimming took off 5 bases at V and 1 base at J, with 14 bases between the two ends. The CDR3 is 15 residues long. Germline CDR1 is MNHEY and CDR2 is SMNVEV (reference sequence). CDR3 bases: TGTGCCAGCAGTCCTTTACAGGTTAGCCAAGAGACCCAGTACTTC. Amino acid sequence: CASSPLQVSQETQYF.

The J gene is TRBJ2-5, the V gene TRBV5-4; D is unresolved. The V and J ends lost 2 bases and 1 base respectively, with 9 bases between them. Germline loops: CDR1 SGHNT, CDR2 YYREEE (reference sequence). This CDR3 has 14 residues. CDR3 in amino acids: CASSFSRFQETQYF. The CDR3, as DNA: TGTGCCAGCAGCTTCTCGAGGTTCCAAGAGACCCAGTACTTC.

V and J are TRBV10-3 and TRBJ2-5; D tentatively fits TRBD1 or TRBD2 (5 bases each). The CDR3 extends over 14 amino acids. The V gene lost 4 bases and the J gene lost 1 base, with 10 bases spanning the gap. CDR1 ENHRY and CDR2 SYGVKD come from the germline V gene. This CDR3 is CAISAGRFQETQYF. Here the CDR3 DNA reads TGTGCCATCAGTGCGGGACGGTTCCAAGAGACCCAGTACTTC.

V usage is TRBV2 and J usage is TRBJ2-7; a weak D match, TRBD1 (5 bases). V was pared by 3 bases and J by 7 bases, with 10 bases between. The CDR3 has 12 amino acids. The germline gives CDR1 SNHLY, CDR2 FYNNEI. The CDR3 is CASSDRAWEQYF. The CDR3 coding sequence is TGTGCCAGCAGTGACAGGGCCTGGGAGCAGTACTTC.